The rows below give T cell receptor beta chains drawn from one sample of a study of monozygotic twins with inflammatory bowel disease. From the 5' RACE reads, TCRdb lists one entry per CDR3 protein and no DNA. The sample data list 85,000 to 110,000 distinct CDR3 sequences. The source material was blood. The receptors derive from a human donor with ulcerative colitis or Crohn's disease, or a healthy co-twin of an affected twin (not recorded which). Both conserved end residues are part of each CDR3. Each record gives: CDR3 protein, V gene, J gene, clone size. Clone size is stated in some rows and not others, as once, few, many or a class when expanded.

CATSSTGGQETQYF,TRBV15,TRBJ2-5,.
CASSPTKAAGNEQFF,TRBV4-3,TRBJ2-1,.
CASITSGANVLTF,TRBV7-9,TRBJ2-6,.
CASYSIGSNQPQHF,TRBV28,TRBJ1-5,.
CASSLAGLSGYTF,TRBV5-1,TRBJ1-2,.
CSADSPSGYNEQFF,TRBV20-1,TRBJ2-1,.
CASQGFTKNIQYF,TRBV28,TRBJ2-4,.
CATKDRTNTGELFF,TRBV15,TRBJ2-2,.
CASSFGGNEAFF,TRBV5-1,TRBJ1-1,.
CSARGGGKNQPQHF,TRBV20-1,TRBJ1-5,.
CASSRLAGTTYEQYF,TRBV12-3/TRBV12-4,TRBJ2-7,.
CSTTGTGVAQYF,TRBV29-1,TRBJ2-3,.
CASSFGLAGDGADVLTF,TRBV7-2,TRBJ2-6,.
CASSVQGDSAEAFF,TRBV7-2,TRBJ1-1,.
CASSLAGRRSTGELFF,TRBV5-4,TRBJ2-2,.
CAISEVGAEETQYF,TRBV10-3,TRBJ2-5,.
CASSFGRITYNEQFF,TRBV12-3/TRBV12-4,TRBJ2-1,.
CASSQDRMSGNTIYF,TRBV7-2,TRBJ1-3,.
CSARGEKNTGELFF,TRBV20-1,TRBJ2-2,.
CASSPDGQQPQHF,TRBV18,TRBJ1-5,.
CASSPVQGAIQPQHF,TRBV18,TRBJ1-5,.
CASSFPRVRGQGPYNEQFF,TRBV7-2,TRBJ2-1,.
CSLSGTLSSYEQYF,TRBV20-1,TRBJ2-7,medium-sized
CASSMSGKSTDTQYF,TRBV5-1,TRBJ2-3,.
CSARESGGNQPQHF,TRBV20-1,TRBJ1-5,.
CASSLVPGQKNTEAFF,TRBV5-5,TRBJ1-1,.
CSARGEGARTQPQHF,TRBV20-1,TRBJ1-5,.
CASSRRDPRGGYEQYF,TRBV11-2,TRBJ2-7,.
CSARQGTSGSLYEQFF,TRBV20-1,TRBJ2-1,.
CSARVPQGVYGYTF,TRBV20-1,TRBJ1-2,.
CASSLNGEGVFNEQFF,TRBV7-2,TRBJ2-1,.
CASSQTSGRWNEQFF,TRBV7-8,TRBJ2-1,.
CASSPGGGQETQYF,TRBV3-1,TRBJ2-5,.
CASSQGTYNEQFF,TRBV14,TRBJ2-1,.
CASSLLGEQFF,TRBV5-1,TRBJ2-1,.
CASSFASGANVLTF,TRBV5-1,TRBJ2-6,.
CASSRRGTTYNEQFF,TRBV6-1,TRBJ2-1,.
CASSLDGYRSYEQYF,TRBV5-1,TRBJ2-7,.
CAISGNNNEQFF,TRBV10-3,TRBJ2-1,.
CASSYSGHSSSYEQYF,TRBV6-5,TRBJ2-7,.
CSAGRLAGAKETQYF,TRBV20-1,TRBJ2-5,.
CASSSQLVDTEAFF,TRBV12-3/TRBV12-4,TRBJ1-1,.
CASSHTDSYNEQFF,TRBV12-3/TRBV12-4,TRBJ2-1,.